This T cell receptor (beta chain) was retrieved from a study of shared clonotypes between healthy human individuals. Study-level information: Donors consisted of a couple of women and a few men between 18 and 49. Study-wide findings and caveats: Shared across a few donors were around 5% of the naive CD4 clonotypes. Some clonotypes were shared by all four sorted-subset donors, while others were not shared. The non-shared ones had lower generation probabilities than the shared ones.

Replicate PCRs from sorted subsets contained roughly 200 ng DNA, which is 30,000 to 35,000 T cell genomes. Libraries were prepared by immunoSEQ multiplex PCR; TCRdb keeps only in-frame clonotypes and omits some of them. This repertoire shows about 340,000 clones, less than 85% found once; its top ten account for 10%. The germline CDR1 and CDR2 sequences are SGHDT and YYEEEE. There are 16 residues in the CDR3. V was clipped by 6 bases and J by 2 bases, with 18 bases between them. Regarding this clone: The target antigen is unknown.

The sequence came from a man aged 25 to 40 in good health. Sequencing was done on a sample of memory CD4+ T cells sorted from blood. The subset denotes: CD45RA-negative fraction. J is TRBJ1-5 and V is TRBV5-6; perhaps TRBD1 as D (6 bases). The chain's CDR3 is CASKLQGVAGNQPQHF. The CDR3 DNA follows: TGTGCCAGCAAATTACAGGGAGTCGCCGGCAATCAGCCCCAGCATTTT.